The sequence of this TCR beta chain was determined in a study of blood T cell repertoires in COVID-19. Study-wide background: Material from acute and convalescent COVID-19 was sourced from the United States, Italy and Spain.

Germline trimming cut 7 bases from V and 0 bases from J; bases unmatched to any gene: 9. Germline V gene sequence: CDR1 ENHRY, CDR2 SYGVKD. CDR3 length equals 15 residues. Source study methods: Reference gene primer amplification yielded estimated nucleated cell counts. Clones were sequenced by immunoSEQ multiplex PCR, and TCRdb holds only the in-frame ones, with some missing. That table gives V, J and clone size, and the DNA gave D and trimming. The sample includes under 200,000 clones, approximately 91% of them seen just once. The receptor's source is a man younger than 35 with COVID-19, enrolled during active disease. The material sequenced was peripheral blood. The chain has TRBV10-3 and TRBJ2-7, with TRBD2 matching 7 bases. This CDR3 reads CAINQRGSSSYEQYF. Written as DNA, the CDR3 is TGTGCCATCAACCAGCGCGGGAGCTCCTCCTACGAGCAGTACTTC.